This is a list of T cell receptor beta chains from one sample in a study of molecular identifiers for immune sequencing clone quantification. Each CDR3 protein gets one entry after TCRdb re-called the PCR reads with MiXCR. The table lists more than 550,000 distinct CDR3 sequences, around 25% of them singletons, with about 0.84% in the top ten. The specimen was naive CD8+ T cells from blood, with Jurkat cell RNA spiked in. The receptors derive from a human donor in good health. Some libraries in this study had Jurkat cell RNA spiked in. The CDR3 runs from the conserved cysteine through the conserved F or W. The D gene is left open where the match is weak. A clone size is listed for some rows: how often the clone was seen (once, few, many), or a class if it is expanded.

TGTGCCAGCAGCCCCAGGACTAGCGGGAACACCGGGGAGCTGTTTTTT	CASSPRTSGNTGELFF	TRBJ2-2	TRBD2	few	TRBV7-9
TGTGCCAGCAGCCTCCCCGGGGAAGGGACTGAAGCTTTCTTT	CASSLPGEGTEAFF	TRBJ1-1	NA	many	TRBV6-5
TGTGCCAGCCCAGGTCGGGAGGCCAACGTCCTGACTTTC	CASPGREANVLTF	TRBJ2-6	NA	few	TRBV6-5
TGTGCCAGCAGCTTATTAGGACAGGGAATCTCTGGGGCCAACGTCCTGACTTTC	CASSLLGQGISGANVLTF	TRBJ2-6	TRBD1	NA	TRBV7-9
TGTGCCAGCAGCTCCGGAGACCTGAACACTGAAGCTTTCTTT	CASSSGDLNTEAFF	TRBJ1-1	NA	few	TRBV9
TGTGCCAGCAGTTATGGTGGGACTACAGATACGCAGTATTTT	CASSYGGTTDTQYF	TRBJ2-3	NA	many	TRBV6-5
TGTGCCAGCAGCTTAACGGGGAATATGAACACTGAAGCTTTCTTT	CASSLTGNMNTEAFF	TRBJ1-1	NA	NA	TRBV7-3
TGTGCCAGCAGCTCTTCCACCTACGAATACACAGATACGCAGTATTTT	CASSSSTYEYTDTQYF	TRBJ2-3	NA	many	TRBV7-9
TGTGCCAGCAGTCCCTTAACTGTTACCTTCTCTGGGGCCAACGTCCTGACTTTC	CASSPLTVTFSGANVLTF	TRBJ2-6	NA	NA	TRBV27
TGCAGTGCTAGAGATAGCAGGCTGTTCTACGAGCAGTACTTC	CSARDSRLFYEQYF	TRBJ2-7	NA	NA	TRBV20-1
TGTGCCAGCAGTTACAGCGGACAAGTGCAGCCCCAGCATTTT	CASSYSGQVQPQHF	TRBJ1-5	NA	many	TRBV6-5
TGTGCCTGGAGTGTATATACACTCTCGGAAGCTTTCTTT	CAWSVYTLSEAFF	TRBJ1-1	NA	few	TRBV30
TGCGCCAGCAGCCTGGGACTCCGGGGCTCCTACGAGCAGTACTTC	CASSLGLRGSYEQYF	TRBJ2-7	NA	NA	TRBV5-1
TGTGCCAGCAGTACCCGGGCCAAAAACATTCAGTACTTC	CASSTRAKNIQYF	TRBJ2-4	NA	many	TRBV25-1
TGCGTCAGCAGCCAAGATAATACAGGGGCACTTAATTCACCCCTCCACTTT	CVSSQDNTGALNSPLHF	TRBJ1-6	TRBD1	few	TRBV4-3
TGTGCCATCAGTGAGGAAGCGTTCGAGACCCAGTACTTC	CAISEEAFETQYF	TRBJ2-5	NA	NA	TRBV10-3
TGTGCCAGCAGCCCCACGACTAGCGGGAGGTGGGGTGAGCAGTTCTTC	CASSPTTSGRWGEQFF	TRBJ2-1	TRBD2	NA	TRBV7-9
TGCGCCAGCAGCCCCATAGGACAGGAGGCGTACAATGAGCAGTTCTTC	CASSPIGQEAYNEQFF	TRBJ2-1	TRBD1	NA	TRBV4-3
TGTGCCAGCACCATCCGGGGGACAGACTACGGAGAGCAGTACTTC	CASTIRGTDYGEQYF	TRBJ2-7	NA	few	TRBV11-2
TGTGCCAGCAGTATCACAGGGGGGTCGCCCTACGAGCAGTACTTC	CASSITGGSPYEQYF	TRBJ2-7	TRBD1	few	TRBV7-9
TGCGCCAGCAGCGGTGACGTAGCTAGCACAGATACGCAGTATTTT	CASSGDVASTDTQYF	TRBJ2-3	NA	many	TRBV5-1
TGTGCCAGCTCACCGGGGCTGCTTGTCTACGAGCAGTACTTC	CASSPGLLVYEQYF	TRBJ2-7	NA	many	TRBV18
TGTGCCAGCAGCTTGATTGCAGGGGATAACACCGGGGAGCTGTTTTTT	CASSLIAGDNTGELFF	TRBJ2-2	NA	many	TRBV5-4
TGCAGCACCCGGGGATCCTACAATGAGCAGTTCTTC	CSTRGSYNEQFF	TRBJ2-1	NA	few	TRBV29-1
TGTGCCAGCAGCTCCCACCCCCAGGGGGGTGTTGAAAATGAGCAGTTCTTC	CASSSHPQGGVENEQFF	TRBJ2-1	NA	many	TRBV11-2
TGTGCCAGCGGATCTGGGGGTCCTGGAAACACCATATATTTT	CASGSGGPGNTIYF	TRBJ1-3	NA	many	TRBV7-8
TGCGCCAGCAGCCAAGATTTGACCGGGAAGGCAAGAGCAGCTTTCTTT	CASSQDLTGKARAAFF	TRBJ1-1	NA	NA	TRBV4-3
TGTGCCAACAGTCTCCTCGCCGGCGATAGCAATCAGCCCCAGCATTTT	CANSLLAGDSNQPQHF	TRBJ1-5	NA	NA	TRBV28
TGTGCCAGCAGCTACGCCGACAGGGCTGATTCACCCCTCCACTTT	CASSYADRADSPLHF	TRBJ1-6	TRBD1	many	TRBV7-6
TGTGCCAGCAGTCCTGGACAGTATAGCAATCAGCCCCAGCATTTT	CASSPGQYSNQPQHF	TRBJ1-5	NA	many	TRBV27
TGCAGTGCTAGAGTGGGACAGTATAGCAATCAGCCCCAGCATTTT	CSARVGQYSNQPQHF	TRBJ1-5	TRBD1	NA	TRBV20-1
TGCAGTGCTAGGGCGGGCTCCGGGACGCGCACAGATACGCAGTATTTT	CSARAGSGTRTDTQYF	TRBJ2-3	NA	NA	TRBV20-1
TGTGCCAGCAGCCAGACCGTACTCGCGGGAGGGAGCGAGCAGTACTTC	CASSQTVLAGGSEQYF	TRBJ2-7	TRBD2	NA	TRBV3-1
TGTGCCAGCAGTGAGCGGGGGCTTTCCGCTGAAGCTTTCTTT	CASSERGLSAEAFF	TRBJ1-1	NA	many	TRBV6-1
TGCGCCAGCAGCCAAGATGTTAGCGGGTATTACGAGCAGTACTTC	CASSQDVSGYYEQYF	TRBJ2-7	TRBD2	NA	TRBV4-3
TGTGCCAGCAGCTTAGCTAACGGAAGAGAGCAGTACTTC	CASSLANGREQYF	TRBJ2-7	NA	many	TRBV7-9
TGTGCCAGCAGCTTAGTCCTAGCGAACAATGAGCAGTTCTTC	CASSLVLANNEQFF	TRBJ2-1	NA	few	TRBV7-9
TGCGCCAGCAGCCGGACTAGCGGCATCTCCTACGAGCAGTACTTC	CASSRTSGISYEQYF	TRBJ2-7	TRBD2	NA	TRBV4-1
TGTGCCAGCAGTGACAGGACAGGGTCGGGTGAGCCCCAGCATTTT	CASSDRTGSGEPQHF	TRBJ1-5	TRBD1	many	TRBV6-1
TGCAGTGCTAGGGGACTAGCGGGGGGGCCCTCCTACAATGAGCAGTTCTTC	CSARGLAGGPSYNEQFF	TRBJ2-1	TRBD2	few	TRBV20-1
TGCGCCAGCAGCCACACGCAAAGGGTCCAAGAGACCCAGTACTTC	CASSHTQRVQETQYF	TRBJ2-5	NA	many	TRBV5-1
TGTGCCACCAGTGATTGGACTAGCGGGATAACCACAGATACGCAGTATTTT	CATSDWTSGITTDTQYF	TRBJ2-3	TRBD2	NA	TRBV24-1
TGTGCCAGCAGCTTATCCCCCTTACAGGGCAATCAGCCCCAGCATTTT	CASSLSPLQGNQPQHF	TRBJ1-5	NA	many	TRBV7-9
TGTGCCAGCAGTTCAGCGGGAGAGGGGTGGCAGGTCAAAAACATTCAGTACTTC	CASSSAGEGWQVKNIQYF	TRBJ2-4	TRBD2	many	TRBV6-5
TGCGCCAGCAGCCAAGTTCTCGGAAACACCATATATTTT	CASSQVLGNTIYF	TRBJ1-3	NA	NA	TRBV4-3
TGCGCCAGCAGCCAACCGGACTATTCCAGTGAGCAGTTCTTC	CASSQPDYSSEQFF	TRBJ2-1	NA	NA	TRBV4-1
TGTGCCGGCAGCCTATCCGGTTGGACCGAGAGAGAAAAACTGTTTTTT	CAGSLSGWTEREKLFF	TRBJ1-4	NA	NA	TRBV7-6
TGCGCCAGCAGCCAAGTCGGTCCGGGAATGAACACTGAAGCTTTCTTT	CASSQVGPGMNTEAFF	TRBJ1-1	NA	few	TRBV4-1
TGCAGTGCTAGAGGGCCTACAGGGGGTCTCGACGAGCAGTACTTC	CSARGPTGGLDEQYF	TRBJ2-7	TRBD1	NA	TRBV20-1
TGCGCCAGCAGCCGAGGACTAGCGGGGCCGAATGAGCAGTTCTTC	CASSRGLAGPNEQFF	TRBJ2-1	TRBD2	many	TRBV4-3
TGTGCCAGCAGCCCCTCGAGGTCCTACAATGAGCAGTTCTTC	CASSPSRSYNEQFF	TRBJ2-1	NA	NA	TRBV7-3
TGTGCCAGCAAAGAACAGGCAAGCGAGCAGTTCTTC	CASKEQASEQFF	TRBJ2-1	NA	many	TRBV7-9
TGCGCCAGCAGTCCTTATGGGGCCTCCCGGGGGGACTACGAGCAGTACTTC	CASSPYGASRGDYEQYF	TRBJ2-7	TRBD2	few	TRBV5-1
TGTGCCAGCAGCTTAATGAGGGCTACTAATGAAAAACTGTTTTTT	CASSLMRATNEKLFF	TRBJ1-4	NA	few	TRBV7-3
TGTGCCAGCAGTTTGCTCCTAGCGGAGACCTACGAGCAGTACTTC	CASSLLLAETYEQYF	TRBJ2-7	TRBD2	few	TRBV27
TGTGCCAGTAGTATAGGTTCCGGGGGTTCCTACAATGAGCAGTCCTTC	CASSIGSGGSYNEQSF	TRBJ2-1	NA	NA	TRBV19